This T cell receptor (beta chain) was captured in a study of blood T cell repertoires in COVID-19. CDR3 length: 15 residues. Germline-derived CDR1 and CDR2 are SGHRS and YFSETQ. Trimming shortened V by 0 bases and J by 0 bases, and 9 bases separated the two germline ends. The assay was immunoSEQ multiplex PCR, and TCRdb's table has in-frame clones only and misses some. The data show about 260,000 clones, approximately 86% seen once. The chain joins TRBV5-1 to TRBJ1-1; D gene uncertain. Sequencing was performed on peripheral blood. This clonotype originated in a man in his forties or fifties who had recovered from COVID-19. DNA of the CDR3: TGCGCCAGCAGCTTGGATGGTCAGATGAACACTGAAGCTTTCTTT. Its protein is CASSLDGQMNTEAFF. The variable domain in full, with the rest retrieved from reference TRBV5-1 and TRBJ1-1, is KAGVTQTPRYLIKTRGQQVTLSCSPISGHRSVSWYQQTPGQGLQFLFEYFSETQRNKGNFPGRFSGRQFSNSRSEMNVSTLELGDSALYLCASSLDGQMNTEAFFGQGTRLTVV.